The T cell receptor (beta chain) under discussion was sequenced for a study of OX40 agonist ivuxolimab in advanced cancers. Germline assignment: CDR1 SGHTA and CDR2 FQGTGA. The CDR3 runs 16 residues. Trimming took off 5 bases at V and 0 bases at J, with 11 bases between the two ends. Sequencing used immunoSEQ multiplex PCR; TCRdb keeps in-frame clones, though not all of them. The sample shows approximately 84,000 clones, about four fifths of them seen only once. The chain employs TRBV7-3 and TRBJ2-6; unclear D gene. The sample was CD4+ or CD8+ T cells sorted from blood, taken in a trial of the OX40 agonist ivuxolimab. The source is an adult with an advanced solid tumor such as melanoma, head and neck, liver or kidney cancer. The CDR3 nucleotides read TGTGCCAGCAGCCGTGACCAGTTCTCTGGGGCCAACGTCCTGACTTTC. This sequence encodes CASSRDQFSGANVLTF.